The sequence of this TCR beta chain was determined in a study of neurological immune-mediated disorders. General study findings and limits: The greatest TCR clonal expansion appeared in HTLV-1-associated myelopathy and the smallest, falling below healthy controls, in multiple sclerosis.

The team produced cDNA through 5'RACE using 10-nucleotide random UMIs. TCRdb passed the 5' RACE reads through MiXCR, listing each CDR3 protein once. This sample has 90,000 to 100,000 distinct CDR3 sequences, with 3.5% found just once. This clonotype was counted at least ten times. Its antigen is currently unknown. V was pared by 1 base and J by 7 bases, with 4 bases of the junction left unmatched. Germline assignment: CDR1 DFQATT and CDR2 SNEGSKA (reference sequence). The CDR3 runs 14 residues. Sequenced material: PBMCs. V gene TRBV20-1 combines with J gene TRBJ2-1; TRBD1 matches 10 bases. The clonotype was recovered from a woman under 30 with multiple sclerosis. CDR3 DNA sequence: TGCAGTGCTAGAGGACAGGGGGCGCGGAATGAGCAGTTCTTC. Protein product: CSARGQGARNEQFF.